This T cell receptor beta chain appears in the sequencing data of a study of blood T cell repertoires in COVID-19. Study in general: PBMCs, B-cell-depleted T cells, or T cells were the source of the cDNA or gDNA that made up the material.

Sequenced by immunoSEQ multiplex PCR; TCRdb stores in-frame clones only, minus some. Found here are about 170,000 clones, around four fifths of them singletons; the top ten hold roughly 14%. Germline V gene data show CDR1 as LGHNT and CDR2 as FRNRAP. The CDR3 has 14 amino acids. V lost 2 bases and J 0 bases, leaving 5 bases between the germline ends. This clonotype was obtained from a woman in her seventies with COVID-19, enrolled during active disease. Sequenced sample: peripheral blood. The rearrangement joins TRBV12-5 to TRBJ2-4, with unresolved D. In DNA form, the CDR3 reads TGTGCTAGTGGTTTGTCTGTAGCCAAAAACATTCAGTACTTC. This translates into CASGLSVAKNIQYF.